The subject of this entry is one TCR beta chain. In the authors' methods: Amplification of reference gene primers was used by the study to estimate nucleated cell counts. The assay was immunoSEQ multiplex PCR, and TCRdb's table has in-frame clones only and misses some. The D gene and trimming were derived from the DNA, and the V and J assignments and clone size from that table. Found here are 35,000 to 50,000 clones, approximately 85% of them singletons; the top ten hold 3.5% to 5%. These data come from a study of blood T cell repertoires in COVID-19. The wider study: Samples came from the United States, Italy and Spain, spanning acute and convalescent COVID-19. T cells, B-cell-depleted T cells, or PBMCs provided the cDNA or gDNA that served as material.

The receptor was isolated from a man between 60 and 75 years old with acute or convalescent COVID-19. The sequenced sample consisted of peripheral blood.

CDR3 sequence reads: CASSSRGLAGVGNEQFF. CDR3 nucleotide sequence: TGTGCCAGCAGTTCCCGAGGACTAGCGGGAGTCGGCAATGAGCAGTTCTTC. The chain employs TRBV28 and TRBJ2-1, with 13 bases aligning to TRBD2. CDR1 and CDR2 from the germline V gene are MDHEN and SYDVKM. The CDR3 contains 17 residues. V was pared by 4 bases and J by 6 bases, with 9 bases of the junction left unmatched.